This T cell receptor beta chain was recovered during a study of T cells after yellow fever vaccination. Study observations and caveats: It was a small share of clonotypes that appeared in both CD4 and CD8 compartments.

CDR3 length equals 14 residues. Unmatched junction bases numbered 7, after V lost 7 bases and J lost 4 bases. Germline loops: CDR1 MNHEY, CDR2 SVGEGT. This clonotype was seen a few times. The target antigen is unknown. MiXCR was run by TCRdb on the 5' RACE reads, yielding one entry per CDR3 protein. The sample has about 170,000 distinct CDR3 sequences; 11% are singletons. This receptor was identified in a man aged 18 to 30 who received the YFV17D yellow fever vaccine. This specimen consisted of CD8+ T cells sorted from PBMCs, obtained 15 days after the yellow fever booster vaccination. V is TRBV6-2 or TRBV6-3 and J is TRBJ2-1, with 7 positions matching TRBD1. CDR3 DNA: TGTGCCAGCACCCCCCCGGACAGGTACAATGAGCAGTTCTTC. Translating gives CASTPPDRYNEQFF.